This T cell receptor (beta chain) came from a study of OX40 agonist ivuxolimab in advanced cancers. Study-level information: Three patients had partial responses: one hepatocellular carcinoma, two cutaneous melanoma.

CDR1 and CDR2 (germline): SGHTA, FQGNSA. The CDR3 contains 13 residues when both ends are counted. TCRdb's copy holds only in-frame clones and misses some; the assay was immunoSEQ multiplex PCR. The sample consists of 77,000 or so clones, around 90% of them appearing once. Regarding this clone: This CDR3 is missing its conserved last phenylalanine or tryptophan, likely due to a read error. Because the CDR3's place on the DNA is in doubt, the DNA is left out and the CDR3 is given as listed by TCRdb.

This specimen consisted of CD4+ or CD8+ T cells sorted from blood, obtained in a trial of the OX40 agonist ivuxolimab. The V and J genes are TRBV7-2 and TRBJ2-4; TRBD2 reflects the table's D call only, with no check against the DNA. The clonotype originates from an adult with an advanced solid tumor such as melanoma, head and neck, liver or kidney cancer. CDR3 sequence: CASGSLAGGPKSL.